In this sample, the clone carrying this T cell receptor beta chain turned up a few times. This entry belongs to a study of blood T cell repertoires in COVID-19. The overall study: Samples came from the United States, Italy and Spain, spanning acute and convalescent COVID-19. The cDNA or gDNA used as material had been derived from T cells, B-cell-depleted T cells, or PBMCs.

In the original workflow: Amplification of reference gene primers was used by the study to estimate nucleated cell counts. The repertoire was sequenced with immunoSEQ multiplex PCR; TCRdb's copy has only in-frame clones and lacks some. The V and J calls and clone size come from that table; D and trimming were worked out from the DNA. The data hold approximately 380,000 clones, with 75% to 90% observed a single time. CDR3 size: 14 residues. Deletions cut 5 bases from V and 1 base from J, with 11 bases between. Germline V gene data show CDR1 as MNHEY and CDR2 as SVGAGI. The chain uses TRBV6-5 and TRBJ1-1; tentatively, D is TRBD1 (5 bases). Sample: peripheral blood. The sequence was obtained from a young woman with acute or convalescent COVID-19. CDR3 coding DNA: TGTGCCAGCAGTAAGGACATAAAGAACACTGAAGCTTTCTTT. This sequence encodes CASSKDIKNTEAFF.